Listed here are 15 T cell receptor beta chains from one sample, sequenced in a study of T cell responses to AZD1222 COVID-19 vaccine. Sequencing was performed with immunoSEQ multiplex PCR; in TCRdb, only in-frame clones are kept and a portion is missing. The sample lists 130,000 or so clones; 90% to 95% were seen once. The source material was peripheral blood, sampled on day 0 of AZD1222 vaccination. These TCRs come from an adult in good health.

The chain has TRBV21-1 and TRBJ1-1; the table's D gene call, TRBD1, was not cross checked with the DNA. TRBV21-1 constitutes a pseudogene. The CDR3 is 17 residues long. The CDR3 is CASSKGRDRGRRTEAFF. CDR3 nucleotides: TGTGCCAGCAGCAAAGGAAGGGACAGGGGGCGGCGGACTGAAGCTTTCTTT.

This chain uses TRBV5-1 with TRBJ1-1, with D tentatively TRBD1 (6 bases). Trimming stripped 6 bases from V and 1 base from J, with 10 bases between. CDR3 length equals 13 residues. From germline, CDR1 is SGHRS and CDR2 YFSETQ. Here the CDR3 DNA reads TGCGCCAGCATGAGGACAGAGAACACTGAAGCTTTCTTT. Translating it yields CASMRTENTEAFF.

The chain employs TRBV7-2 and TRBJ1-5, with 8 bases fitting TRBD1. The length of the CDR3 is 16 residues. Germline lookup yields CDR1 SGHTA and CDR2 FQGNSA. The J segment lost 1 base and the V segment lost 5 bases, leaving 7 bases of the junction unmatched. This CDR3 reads CASSTKAGGSNQPQHF. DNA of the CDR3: TGTGCCAGCAGCACCAAGGCAGGGGGCAGCAATCAGCCCCAGCATTTT.

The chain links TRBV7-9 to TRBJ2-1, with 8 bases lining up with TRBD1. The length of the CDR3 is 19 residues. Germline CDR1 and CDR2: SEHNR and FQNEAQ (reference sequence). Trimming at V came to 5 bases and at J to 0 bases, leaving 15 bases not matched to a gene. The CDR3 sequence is CASSRDRGLLGSSYNEQFF. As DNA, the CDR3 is TGTGCCAGCAGCCGAGACAGGGGTCTACTGGGGAGCTCCTACAATGAGCAGTTCTTC.

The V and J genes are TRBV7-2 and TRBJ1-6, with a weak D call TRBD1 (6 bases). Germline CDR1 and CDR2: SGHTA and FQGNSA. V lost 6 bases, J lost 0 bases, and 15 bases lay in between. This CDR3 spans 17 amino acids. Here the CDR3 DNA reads TGTGCCAGCAGTAGGGGGGTTCCTAGCTCCTATAATTCACCCCTCCACTTT. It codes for CASSRGVPSSYNSPLHF.

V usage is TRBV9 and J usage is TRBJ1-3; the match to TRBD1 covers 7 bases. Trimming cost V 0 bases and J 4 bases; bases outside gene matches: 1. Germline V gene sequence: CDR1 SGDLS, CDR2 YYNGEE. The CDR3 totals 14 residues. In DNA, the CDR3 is TGTGCCAGCAGCGTAGGGACAGGCGGAAACACCATATATTTT. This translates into CASSVGTGGNTIYF.

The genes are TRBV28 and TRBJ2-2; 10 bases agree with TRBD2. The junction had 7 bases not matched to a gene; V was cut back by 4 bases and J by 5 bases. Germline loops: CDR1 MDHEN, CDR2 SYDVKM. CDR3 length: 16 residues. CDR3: CASSSAGGPGTGELFF. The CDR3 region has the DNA TGTGCCAGCAGTTCAGCGGGAGGGCCGGGAACCGGGGAGCTGTTTTTT.

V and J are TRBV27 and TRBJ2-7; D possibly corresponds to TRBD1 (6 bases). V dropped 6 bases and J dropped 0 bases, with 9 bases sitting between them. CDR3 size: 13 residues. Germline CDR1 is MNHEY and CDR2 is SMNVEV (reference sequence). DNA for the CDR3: TGTGCCAGCAGCCAGGGGAGCTCCTACGAGCAGTACTTC. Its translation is CASSQGSSYEQYF.

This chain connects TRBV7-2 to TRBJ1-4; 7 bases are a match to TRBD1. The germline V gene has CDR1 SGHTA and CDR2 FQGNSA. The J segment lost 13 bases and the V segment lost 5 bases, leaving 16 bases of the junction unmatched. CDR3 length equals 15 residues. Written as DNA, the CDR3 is TGTGCCAGCAGCCTACGAGGGCAGGGGGTTCTAGCACTGTTTTTT. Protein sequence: CASSLRGQGVLALFF.

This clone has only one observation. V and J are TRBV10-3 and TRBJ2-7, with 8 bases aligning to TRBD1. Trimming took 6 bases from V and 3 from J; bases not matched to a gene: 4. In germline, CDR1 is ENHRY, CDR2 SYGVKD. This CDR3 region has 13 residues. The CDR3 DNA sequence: TGTGCCATCAGCCCCACAGGGGGCTACGAGCAGTACTTC. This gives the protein CAISPTGGYEQYF.

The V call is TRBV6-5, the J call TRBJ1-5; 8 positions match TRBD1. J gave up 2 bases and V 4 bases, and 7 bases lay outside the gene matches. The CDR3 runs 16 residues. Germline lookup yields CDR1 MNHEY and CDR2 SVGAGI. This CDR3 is CASSSAGGAGNQPQHF. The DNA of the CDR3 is TGTGCCAGCAGTTCCGCAGGGGGCGCGGGCAATCAGCCCCAGCATTTT.

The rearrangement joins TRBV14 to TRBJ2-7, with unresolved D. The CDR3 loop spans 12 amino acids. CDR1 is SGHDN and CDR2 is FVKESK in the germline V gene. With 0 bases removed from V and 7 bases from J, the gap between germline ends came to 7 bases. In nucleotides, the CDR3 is TGTGCCAGCAGCCAAGATACACTTGAGCAGTACTTC. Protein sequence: CASSQDTLEQYF.

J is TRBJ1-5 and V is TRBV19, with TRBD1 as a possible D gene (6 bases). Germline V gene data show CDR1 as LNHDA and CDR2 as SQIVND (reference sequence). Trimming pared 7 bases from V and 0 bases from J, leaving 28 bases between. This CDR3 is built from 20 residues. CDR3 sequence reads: CASNSPGAPQGIYSNQPQHF. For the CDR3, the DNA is TGTGCCAGTAACAGCCCAGGGGCCCCTCAGGGTATATATAGCAATCAGCCCCAGCATTTT.

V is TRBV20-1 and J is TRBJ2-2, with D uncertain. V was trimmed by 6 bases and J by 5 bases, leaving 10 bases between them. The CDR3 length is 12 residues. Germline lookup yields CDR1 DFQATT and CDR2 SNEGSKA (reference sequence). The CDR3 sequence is CSASRGTGELFF. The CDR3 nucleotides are TGCAGTGCCAGTCGTGGTACCGGGGAGCTGTTTTTT.

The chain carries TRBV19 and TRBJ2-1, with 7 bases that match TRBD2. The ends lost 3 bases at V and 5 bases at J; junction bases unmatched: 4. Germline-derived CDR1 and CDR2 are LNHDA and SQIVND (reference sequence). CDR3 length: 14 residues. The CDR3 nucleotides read TGTGCCAGTAGTATTGCAGGGAGGGACAATGAGCAGTTCTTC. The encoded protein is CASSIAGRDNEQFF.